The T cell receptor beta chain described here comes from a study of cytomegalovirus exposure and HLA in healthy donors. Study-level results: Across donors, most TCRs were seen rarely, yet some public ones were widespread. According to a subsequent analysis, TCR clusters from the first cohort were inclined to appear together in the roughly 120 validation repertoires.

Produced via immunoSEQ multiplex PCR; TCRdb's table is partial and in-frame only. The table records 95,000 to 150,000 clones, nearly 90% of them present only once. Notes on this clone: Its antigen is undetermined.

The sample was PBMCs. The clonotype originates from a woman aged 18-29 years in good health and CMV-seronegative.

In DNA, the CDR3 is TGTGCCTGGAGTGTACAGGCGGGGCCTAAACTGTTTTTT. Translated, it gives CAWSVQAGPKLFF. The chain recombines TRBV30 with TRBJ1-4, with D perhaps TRBD1 (5 bases). The CDR3 has 13 amino acids. The germline V and J ends were trimmed by 0 bases and 11 bases, with 13 bases remaining between them. Germline V gene sequence: CDR1 GTSNPN, CDR2 SVGIG (reference sequence). The whole variable domain, filled in from reference TRBV30 and TRBJ1-4, reads SQTIHQWPATLVQPVGSPLSLECTVEGTSNPNLYWYRQAAGRGLQLLFYSVGIGQISSEVPQNLSASRPQDRQFILSSKKLLLSDSGFYLCAWSVQAGPKLFFGSGTQLSVL.